Listed here are 21 T cell receptor beta chains from one sample, sequenced in a study of type 1 regulatory T cells. Their antigens remain unidentified. TCRdb re-called the reads with MiXCR, one entry per CDR3 protein. Counted here are 63,000 or so distinct CDR3 sequences, approximately 47% occurring once; the ten biggest clones make up more than 2%. The source material was cultured non-Tr1 T cells, either the whole culture or a sorted T cell fraction (not recorded which). The origin of the receptors is a human donor in good health.

This chain joins TRBV18 and TRBJ2-1, with 8 bases aligning to TRBD2. Germline-derived CDR1 and CDR2 are KGHSH and LQKENI. Unmatched junction bases numbered 12, after V lost 4 bases and J lost 13 bases. CDR3 length: 14 residues. The CDR3 DNA reads as TGTGCCAGCTCACGTCTAGCGGGTATGGGGGACCAGTTCTTC. Protein sequence: CASSRLAGMGDQFF.

The chain has TRBV20-1 and TRBJ2-3, with a weak D call TRBD2 (5 bases). This CDR3 is 16 amino acids long. Germline V lookup: CDR1 DFQATT, CDR2 SNEGSKA (reference sequence). V dropped 1 base and J dropped 5 bases, with 19 bases sitting between them. Here the CDR3 reads CSARGRPEGAGDTQYF. CDR3 in DNA: TGCAGTGCTAGAGGGCGGCCAGAGGGCGCTGGAGATACGCAGTATTTT.

The V gene is TRBV2, the J gene TRBJ2-1, with D uncertain. This CDR3 is built from 11 residues. Trimming removed 3 bases at V and 6 bases at J, with 3 bases between. Germline V gene data show CDR1 as SNHLY and CDR2 as FYNNEI. The CDR3 protein is CASSDINEQFF. The CDR3 DNA is TGTGCCAGCAGTGACATCAATGAGCAGTTCTTC.

The CDR3 DNA reads as TGCAGTGCTAGACTCCAGGGTATTGACAATGAGCAGTTCTTC. This encodes CSARLQGIDNEQFF. The chain couples TRBV20-1 to TRBJ2-1; D perhaps matches TRBD1 (5 bases). Trimming left V 2 bases short and J 5 bases short, with 13 bases between. Germline V gene sequence: CDR1 DFQATT, CDR2 SNEGSKA (reference sequence). This CDR3 contains 14 residues.

This clonotype was counted a few times. The chain joins TRBV7-2 to TRBJ2-3; tentative D call: TRBD2 (5 bases). The CDR3 consists of 18 residues. Germline assignment: CDR1 SGHTA and CDR2 FQGNSA. Trimming left V 2 bases short and J 0 bases short, with 18 bases between. This chain's CDR3 is CASSLRVSGRTSTDTQYF. CDR3 sequence (DNA): TGTGCCAGCAGCTTAAGGGTCTCGGGCAGGACTAGCACAGATACGCAGTATTTT. Variable domain in full (rest from reference TRBV7-2 and TRBJ2-3): GAGVSQSPSNKVTEKGKDVELRCDPISGHTALYWYRQSLGQGLEFLIYFQGNSAPDKSGLPSDRFSAERTGGSVSTLTIQRTQQEDSAVYLCASSLRVSGRTSTDTQYFGPGTRLTVL.

This clonotype was counted many times. The chain couples TRBV12-3 or TRBV12-4 to TRBJ1-5; 7 nucleotides line up with TRBD1. CDR3 size: 15 residues. With 3 bases clipped from V and 4 bases from J, the junction kept 6 bases outside the gene matches. CDR3 region: CASSFIQGPNQPQHF. The CDR3 bases are TGTGCCAGCAGTTTTATACAGGGGCCAAATCAGCCCCAGCATTTT.

In this sample, this clonotype turned up a few times. This chain uses TRBV5-1 with TRBJ2-4, with 7 bases fitting TRBD1. The CDR3 contains 14 residues. The trim removed 0 bases at V and 6 bases at J, leaving 3 bases unmatched. Germline values: CDR1 SGHRS, CDR2 YFSETQ. The DNA for the CDR3 is TGCGCCAGCAGCTTGGAAGGGGGCTCAAACATTCAGTACTTC. It translates to CASSLEGGSNIQYF.

The rearrangement joins TRBV7-2 to TRBJ2-3; tentative D call: TRBD1 (7 bases). Per the germline V gene, CDR1 is SGHTA and CDR2 is FQGNSA. V shed 5 bases and J shed 5 bases, with 11 bases lying between them. This CDR3 has 13 amino acids. This CDR3 is CASSQGGGDTQYF. CDR3 bases: TGTGCCAGCAGCCAGGGGGGAGGAGATACGCAGTATTTT.

This chain joins TRBV6-1 and TRBJ1-3; the D is unclear. The germline V gene has CDR1 MNHNS and CDR2 SASEGT. V was clipped by 3 bases and J by 0 bases, with 12 bases between them. The CDR3 contains 16 residues. CDR3 sequence: CASSDQATISGNTIYF. The CDR3, as DNA: TGTGCCAGCAGTGATCAGGCCACGATCTCTGGAAACACCATATATTTT.

The rearrangement joins TRBV12-3 or TRBV12-4 to TRBJ1-1; D gene ambiguous. Trimming pared 1 base from V and 4 bases from J, leaving 7 bases between. The CDR3 runs to 13 residues. The CDR3 sequence: CASSLEVTTEAFF. In nucleotides, the CDR3 is TGTGCCAGCAGTTTAGAGGTAACCACTGAAGCTTTCTTT.

The J gene is TRBJ2-7, the V gene TRBV11-1, with TRBD2 matching 12 bases. The CDR3 runs to 17 residues. The germline CDR1 and CDR2 sequences are SGHAT and FQDESV (reference sequence). V dropped 5 bases and J dropped 2; count of bases not matched to a gene: 10. The CDR3 nucleotides read TGTGCCAGCAGCACTATGACTAGCGGGGGAAGGACCTACGAGCAGTACTTC. It translates to CASSTMTSGGRTYEQYF.

In its sample, this clonotype was seen a few times. The CDR3 nucleotides are TGTGCCAGCAGCTTAGAATCTAGCTCTGGAAACACCATATATTTT. Protein product: CASSLESSSGNTIYF. This chain links TRBV7-2 with TRBJ1-3; D ambiguous. Between the trimmed V and J ends, which lost 1 base and 0 bases, there was a span of 7 bases. Germline V gene sequence: CDR1 SGHTA, CDR2 FQGNSA. The CDR3 sequence is 15 residues long.

V gene TRBV28 combines with J gene TRBJ1-2; D might be TRBD1 (6 bases). With 0 bases removed from V and 6 bases from J, the gap between germline ends came to 8 bases. The CDR3 consists of 13 residues. CDR1 and CDR2 from the germline V gene are MDHEN and SYDVKM. The CDR3 here is CASSLWAGDGYTF. CDR3 coding DNA: TGTGCCAGCAGTTTATGGGCAGGGGATGGCTACACCTTC.

The V call is TRBV20-1, the J call TRBJ2-3, with TRBD2 identical over 9 bases. The V and J ends lost 0 bases and 10 bases, in that order; junction bases with no gene match: 8. Looked up from germline, CDR1 is DFQATT and CDR2 is SNEGSKA (reference sequence). The CDR3 is made up of 14 amino acids. DNA for the CDR3: TGCAGTGCTAGAGATCCTCAGCGGGGGGTTTCGCAGTATTTT. As protein: CSARDPQRGVSQYF.

The chain has TRBV25-1 and TRBJ1-2; 7 nucleotides align to TRBD1. Germline lookup yields CDR1 MGHDK and CDR2 SYGVNS. The junction had 4 bases not matched to a gene; V was cut back by 6 bases and J by 0 bases. CDR3 length: 14 residues. The CDR3 loop reads CASSQGGANYGYTF. The CDR3 DNA follows: TGTGCCAGCAGCCAGGGGGGAGCTAACTATGGCTACACCTTC.

This clonotype was recorded many times. The V and J genes are TRBV4-1 and TRBJ2-3, with D tentatively TRBD1 or TRBD2 (5 bases each). CDR3 length: 16 amino acids. V lost 2 bases and J 10 bases, leaving 22 bases between the germline ends. Germline V gives CDR1 MGHRA, CDR2 YSYEKL. The CDR3 DNA reads TGCGCCAGCAGCCAACTGGGACCTATGGGAACCAGAGCGCAGTATTTT. This translates into CASSQLGPMGTRAQYF.

The chain combines TRBV28 with TRBJ2-6; D is unclear. The CDR3 contains 15 residues. V was cut by 6 bases and J by 1 base, with 10 bases left in between. The V gene's germline CDR1 is MDHEN and CDR2 SYDVKM. The CDR3 DNA reads as TGTGCCAGCAGCCAACACCCTTCTGGGGCCAACGTCCTGACTTTC. Translation: CASSQHPSGANVLTF.

This clonotype was recorded a few times. The V gene is TRBV6-1, the J gene TRBJ2-1, with 11 bases that match TRBD2. J was trimmed by 13 bases and V by 1 base; bases with no gene match: 3. Germline CDR1 MNHNS, CDR2 SASEGT. This CDR3 spans 13 amino acids. The CDR3 DNA reads as TGTGCCAGCAGTGAAGGACTAGCGGGGAGACAGTTCTTC. Its translation is CASSEGLAGRQFF.

This clonotype was observed many times. This chain connects TRBV4-1 to TRBJ2-1; TRBD2 matches at 11 bases. The CDR3 covers 16 residues. The ends lost 4 bases at V and 7 bases at J; junction bases unmatched: 9. Germline lookup yields CDR1 MGHRA and CDR2 YSYEKL. CDR3 nucleotide sequence: TGCGCCAGCAGCCGCCTCCTAGCGGGGGGCATAAATGAGCAGTTCTTC. It translates to CASSRLLAGGINEQFF.

The J gene is TRBJ2-2, the V gene TRBV6-6, with TRBD2 as a possible D gene (5 bases). Germline CDR1 is MNHNY and CDR2 is SVGAGI (reference sequence). The CDR3 is 14 residues long. Trimming stripped 2 bases from V and 7 bases from J, with 11 bases between. The CDR3 coding sequence is TGTGCCAGCAGTTACGAGGGTAGTGGCGGGGAGCTGTTTTTT. Encoded protein: CASSYEGSGGELFF.

The chain uses TRBV6-5 and TRBJ1-3, with 8 bases fitting TRBD1. Germline CDR1 reads MNHEY; CDR2 reads SVGAGI. The trim removed 6 bases at V and 3 bases at J, leaving 4 bases unmatched. The CDR3 is 14 residues long. CDR3 amino acids: CASRKTGVGNTIYF. DNA for the CDR3: TGTGCCAGCAGAAAGACAGGGGTTGGAAACACCATATATTTT.